These 26 T cell receptor beta chains were all obtained from the same sample, sequenced in a study of T cells after yellow fever vaccination. From the 5' RACE reads, TCRdb called clonotypes with MiXCR, one entry per CDR3 protein. The top ten clones hold roughly 0.5% of a sample with 200,000 to 300,000 distinct CDR3 sequences, around 13% of them seen once. This sample comprised CD4+ T cells sorted from PBMCs, obtained 45 days after the yellow fever booster vaccination. Receptors were obtained from a man between 25 and 39 years old who received the YFV17D yellow fever vaccine.

There are a few counts of this clonotype. J is TRBJ2-1 and V is TRBV6-1, with 8 bases matching TRBD2. This CDR3 is 15 amino acids long. From germline, CDR1 is MNHNS and CDR2 SASEGT. The ends lost 3 bases at V and 5 bases at J; junction bases unmatched: 6. CDR3 sequence reads: CASSEPGRGHNEQFF. As DNA, the CDR3 is TGTGCCAGCAGTGAGCCCGGGAGGGGCCACAATGAGCAGTTCTTC.

This clonotype was seen a few times. This chain links TRBV7-8 with TRBJ2-4, with D maybe TRBD1 (5 bases). This CDR3 is 14 amino acids long. Per germline, CDR1 SGHVS and CDR2 FQNEAQ. V was trimmed by 0 bases and J by 5 bases, leaving 8 bases between them. Written as DNA, the CDR3 is TGTGCCAGCAGCTTAGCGTCAGGGCAAAACATTCAGTACTTC. Amino acid sequence: CASSLASGQNIQYF.

V is TRBV5-1 and J is TRBJ1-1; possible D gene TRBD1, 5 bases. The CDR3 sequence is 16 residues long. V lost 0 bases and J 2 bases, leaving 14 bases between the germline ends. Per the germline V gene, CDR1 is SGHRS and CDR2 is YFSETQ. CDR3 residues: CASSLGPKGVNTEAFF. In DNA form, the CDR3 reads TGCGCCAGCAGCTTGGGGCCCAAAGGGGTCAACACTGAAGCTTTCTTT.

This clonotype was seen only a few times. The chain is built from TRBV9 and TRBJ2-5, with D unresolved. V lost 0 bases, J lost 1 base, and 7 bases lay in between. The V gene's germline CDR1 is SGDLS and CDR2 YYNGEE. The CDR3 covers 14 residues. The chain's CDR3 is CASSVGGIQETQYF. The CDR3 DNA follows: TGTGCCAGCAGCGTAGGGGGAATCCAAGAGACCCAGTACTTC.

The chain uses TRBV7-3 and TRBJ2-5; a possible D gene is TRBD2 (5 bases). The CDR3 length is 13 residues. In germline, CDR1 is SGHTA, CDR2 FQGTGA. With 6 bases removed from V and 2 bases from J, the gap between germline ends came to 10 bases. In nucleotides, the CDR3 is TGTGCCAGCAGTACATTAGCGCAAGAGACCCAGTACTTC. It codes for CASSTLAQETQYF.

This clonotype was observed a few times. This chain connects TRBV5-1 to TRBJ2-7; D might be TRBD1 (5 bases). Germline V CDR1 and CDR2: SGHRS, YFSETQ. V lost 3 bases and J 2 bases, leaving 15 bases between the germline ends. The CDR3 extends over 15 amino acids. The CDR3 DNA sequence: TGCGCCAGCAGCTCCACAGACAGTAACCCCTACGAGCAGTACTTC. This encodes CASSSTDSNPYEQYF.

This clonotype was counted between two and nine times. The J gene is TRBJ1-1, the V gene TRBV5-4; D not resolved. This CDR3 region has 14 residues. V shed 0 bases and J shed 4 bases, with 10 bases lying between them. Per the germline V gene, CDR1 is SGHNT and CDR2 is YYREEE (reference sequence). The CDR3: CASSLERVGTEAFF. The CDR3 DNA is TGTGCCAGCAGCTTGGAAAGAGTGGGCACTGAAGCTTTCTTT.

The chain carries TRBV3-1 and TRBJ2-7; D ambiguous. Germline CDR1 is LGHDT and CDR2 is YNNKEL (reference sequence). Trimming removed 1 base at V and 8 bases at J, with 12 bases between. The CDR3 is made up of 13 amino acids. Here the CDR3 DNA reads TGTGCCAGCAGCCAAGGTGACTCTTGGAAGCAGTACTTC. It codes for CASSQGDSWKQYF.

This chain joins TRBV7-2 and TRBJ2-5, with a possible D match to TRBD2 (6 bases). Germline V gene lookup returns CDR1 SGHTA and CDR2 FQGNSA. V lost 5 bases to trimming and J lost 0 bases, with 10 bases between them. The CDR3 totals 14 residues. CDR3 nucleotides: TGTGCCAGCAGCATTAGCGGAAACCAAGAGACCCAGTACTTC. Encoded protein: CASSISGNQETQYF. Filled out from reference TRBV7-2 and TRBJ2-5, the complete variable domain reads GAGVSQSPSNKVTEKGKDVELRCDPISGHTALYWYRQSLGQGLEFLIYFQGNSAPDKSGLPSDRFSAERTGGSVSTLTIQRTQQEDSAVYLCASSISGNQETQYFGPGTRLLVL.

The chain is built from TRBV5-1 and TRBJ2-7; tentatively, D is TRBD2 (6 bases). This CDR3 spans 15 amino acids. Germline V lookup: CDR1 SGHRS, CDR2 YFSETQ. V lost 4 bases and J lost 0, with 14 bases in between. The CDR3 nucleotides read TGCGCCAGCAGCCCAAACGTCGGGAGCTCCTACGAGCAGTACTTC. This translates into CASSPNVGSSYEQYF.

The chain is built from TRBV7-2 and TRBJ2-3; 10 bases align to TRBD2. The junction had 7 bases not matched to a gene; V was cut back by 3 bases and J by 1 base. This CDR3 has 17 residues. CDR1 and CDR2 (germline): SGHTA, FQGNSA. Here the CDR3 reads CASSLLAGVEGTDTQYF. The CDR3 DNA reads as TGTGCCAGCAGCTTGCTAGCGGGAGTGGAGGGCACAGATACGCAGTATTTT. Supplemented by reference TRBV7-2 and TRBJ2-3, the full variable domain reads GAGVSQSPSNKVTEKGKDVELRCDPISGHTALYWYRQSLGQGLEFLIYFQGNSAPDKSGLPSDRFSAERTGGSVSTLTIQRTQQEDSAVYLCASSLLAGVEGTDTQYFGPGTRLTVL.

This clonotype was picked up a small number of times. This sequence joins TRBV7-4 and TRBJ2-7; D is unclear. Trimming took 0 bases from V and 4 from J, leaving 7 bases between them. CDR3 length equals 13 residues. From germline, CDR1 is SGHVT and CDR2 SQSDAQ. The CDR3 region has the DNA TGTGCCAGCAGCTTAGCAGGGTGGTACGAGCAGTACTTC. It codes for CASSLAGWYEQYF.

The rearrangement uses TRBV12-3 or TRBV12-4 and TRBJ2-1; 9 bases are a match to TRBD1. The CDR3 loop spans 15 amino acids. J lost 2 bases, V lost 5 bases, and 4 bases had no gene match. This CDR3 reads CASSTGTGPYNEQFF. The CDR3 region has the DNA TGTGCCAGCAGTACCGGGACAGGGCCCTACAATGAGCAGTTCTTC.

This clonotype was counted between two and nine times. This chain links TRBV7-9 with TRBJ2-2; 9 bases are shared with TRBD2. V dropped 11 bases and J dropped 1; count of bases not matched to a gene: 11. The CDR3 contains 16 residues. Germline-derived CDR1 and CDR2 are SEHNR and FQNEAQ (reference sequence). The CDR3 DNA reads TGTGCCCACGGCCAAATAGCGGGAGAGAACACCGGGGAGCTGTTTTTT. It is translated as CAHGQIAGENTGELFF. Full variable domain (rest looked up from reference TRBV7-9 and TRBJ2-2): DTGVSQNPRHKITKRGQNVTFRCDPISEHNRLYWYRQTLGQGPEFLTYFQNEAQLEKSRLLSDRFSAERPKGSFSTLEIQRTEQGDSAMYLCAHGQIAGENTGELFFGEGSRLTVL.

This clonotype showed up just a few times. This rearrangement joins TRBV7-2 to TRBJ2-1; D possibly corresponds to TRBD2 (7 bases). V shed 2 bases and J shed 7 bases, with 18 bases lying between them. The CDR3 sequence is 16 residues long. The germline V gene has CDR1 SGHTA and CDR2 FQGNSA. DNA for the CDR3: TGTGCCAGCAGCTTAATAGGGGGGGCACTGGGAAATGAGCAGTTCTTC. It is translated as CASSLIGGALGNEQFF.

This clonotype was picked up a small number of times. The V call is TRBV3-1, the J call TRBJ1-6; D is perhaps TRBD1 (6 bases). CDR3 length equals 14 residues. V was clipped by 10 bases and J by 10 bases, with 20 bases between them. From germline, CDR1 is LGHDT and CDR2 YNNKEL (reference sequence). CDR3 nucleotides: TGTGCCATTTCAAACAGGGCTTCGGAATCACCCCTCCACTTT. This encodes CAISNRASESPLHF. Looking up the rest from reference TRBV3-1 and TRBJ1-6 gives the full variable domain: DTAVSQTPKYLVTQMGNDKSIKCEQNLGHDTMYWYKQDSKKFLKIMFSYNNKELIINETVPNRFSPKSPDKAHLNLHINSLELGDSAVYFCAISNRASESPLHFGNGTRLTVT.

The rearrangement uses TRBV7-2 and TRBJ1-1, with D possibly matching TRBD1 (6 bases). V dropped 5 bases and J dropped 0 bases, with 13 bases sitting between them. The CDR3 sequence is 15 residues long. Per germline, CDR1 SGHTA and CDR2 FQGNSA. The CDR3 region has the DNA TGTGCCAGCAGCCCGGGACACCTAATGAACACTGAAGCTTTCTTT. Protein sequence: CASSPGHLMNTEAFF.

This chain connects TRBV5-1 to TRBJ2-1; TRBD2 is a possible D gene (5 bases). Trimming took off 0 bases at V and 14 bases at J, with 12 bases between the two ends. The CDR3 consists of 12 residues. CDR1 is SGHRS, CDR2 YFSETQ, per germline. The CDR3: CASSLDLATKFF. In nucleotides, the CDR3 is TGCGCCAGCAGCTTGGACCTAGCTACGAAGTTCTTC.

With regard to this clonotype: This may arise from a read error, as a much more abundant clone is one base away. The chain has TRBV12-3 or TRBV12-4 and TRBJ2-1; TRBD1 matches 7 bases. J lost 6 bases, V lost 1 base, and 9 bases had no gene match. The CDR3 is 16 amino acids. DNA of the CDR3: TGTGCCAGCAGTTTAGGTTCAGGGGGAACATTCAATGAGCAGTTCTTC. This encodes CASSLGSGGTFNEQFF.

This clonotype occurred a few times. The chain uses TRBV20-1 and TRBJ2-1; 11 bases align to TRBD2. The ends lost 4 bases at V and 0 bases at J; junction bases unmatched: 5. The CDR3 length is 16 residues. CDR1 and CDR2 (germline): DFQATT, SNEGSKA (reference sequence). Here the CDR3 reads CSATLAGGRSYNEQFF. CDR3 coding DNA: TGCAGTGCTACCCTAGCGGGAGGCCGCTCCTACAATGAGCAGTTCTTC.

The rearrangement joins TRBV7-2 to TRBJ2-5, with D possibly being TRBD2 (6 bases). The CDR3 loop spans 14 amino acids. Looked up from germline, CDR1 is SGHTA and CDR2 is FQGNSA. V lost 6 bases, J lost 2 bases, and 13 bases lay in between. CDR3 bases: TGTGCCAGCAGTTCTCTAGCGTATCAAGAGACCCAGTACTTC. Its protein product is CASSSLAYQETQYF. Full variable domain (remainder filled in from reference TRBV7-2 and TRBJ2-5): GAGVSQSPSNKVTEKGKDVELRCDPISGHTALYWYRQSLGQGLEFLIYFQGNSAPDKSGLPSDRFSAERTGGSVSTLTIQRTQQEDSAVYLCASSSLAYQETQYFGPGTRLLVL.

In the case of this clonotype: At one end, the junction sequence differs from germline, possibly due to a read error. The chain is built from TRBV20-1 and TRBJ2-1; the match to TRBD2 covers 11 bases. This CDR3 is 14 amino acids long. Germline CDR1 DFQATT, CDR2 SNEGSKA (reference sequence). CDR3 sequence: CSAGGTSGNKEQFF. CDR3 coding DNA: TGCAGTGCTGGCGGGACTAGCGGCAACAAGGAGCAGTTCTTC.

This clonotype has a handful of counts. The chain couples TRBV5-6 to TRBJ2-7; 10 bases align to TRBD1. The CDR3 length is 16 residues. The J segment lost 3 bases and the V segment lost 5 bases, leaving 11 bases of the junction unmatched. Germline V CDR1 and CDR2: SGHDT, YYEEEE. This CDR3 reads CASRQSPGQGIYEQYF. The CDR3 DNA reads TGTGCCAGCAGACAATCGCCGGGACAGGGGATCTACGAGCAGTACTTC.

This clonotype has just a few counts. The chain has TRBV20-1 and TRBJ2-2; tentative D call: TRBD2 (5 bases). Trimming cost V 5 bases and J 9 bases, with 16 bases left between them. Germline assignment: CDR1 DFQATT and CDR2 SNEGSKA (reference sequence). The CDR3 consists of 13 residues. In DNA form, the CDR3 reads TGCAGTGCTCTGAGGGCCCGGACGCGGGAGCTGTTTTTT. Encoded protein: CSALRARTRELFF.

Only a few counts were recorded for this clonotype. V gene TRBV29-1 combines with J gene TRBJ2-5, with D perhaps TRBD1 (5 bases). Per germline, CDR1 SQVTM and CDR2 ANQGSEA. The CDR3 covers 12 residues. V lost 5 bases, J lost 0 bases, and 7 bases lay in between. The CDR3: CSVLDNQETQYF. Here the CDR3 DNA reads TGCAGCGTTTTGGACAACCAAGAGACCCAGTACTTC.

This rearrangement joins TRBV7-2 to TRBJ2-4; 7 positions match TRBD1. Germline V gene sequence: CDR1 SGHTA, CDR2 FQGNSA. The J segment lost 15 bases and the V segment lost 5 bases, leaving 13 bases of the junction unmatched. The CDR3 extends over 13 amino acids. The CDR3 DNA follows: TGTGCCAGCAGCCCCTCGGGGACAGTATCTTGGTACTTC. Its translation: CASSPSGTVSWYF.